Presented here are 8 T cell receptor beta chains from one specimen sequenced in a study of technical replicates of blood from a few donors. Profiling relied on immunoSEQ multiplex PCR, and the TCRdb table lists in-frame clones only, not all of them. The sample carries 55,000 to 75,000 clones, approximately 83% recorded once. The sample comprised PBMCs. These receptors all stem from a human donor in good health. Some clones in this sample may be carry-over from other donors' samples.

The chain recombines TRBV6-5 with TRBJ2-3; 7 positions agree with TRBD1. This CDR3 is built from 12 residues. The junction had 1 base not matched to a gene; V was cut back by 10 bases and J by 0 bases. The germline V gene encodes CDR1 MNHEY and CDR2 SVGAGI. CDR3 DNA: TGTGCCACGACAGGGAGCACAGATACGCAGTATTTT. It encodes CATTGSTDTQYF.

The CDR3 protein is CASTPRGDRGRSNTGELFF. The CDR3 bases are TGTGCCAGTACCCCGAGGGGGGACAGGGGGCGGTCGAACACCGGGGAGCTGTTTTTT. The chain links TRBV19 to TRBJ2-2; TRBD1 agrees at 12 bases. The V gene end was trimmed by 7 bases and the J gene end by 0 bases; junction bases not matched to a gene: 12. The CDR3 covers 19 residues. Germline lookup yields CDR1 LNHDA and CDR2 SQIVND (reference sequence). The full variable domain, completed using reference TRBV19 and TRBJ2-2, is DGGITQSPKYLFRKEGQNVTLSCEQNLNHDAMYWYRQDPGQGLRLIYYSQIVNDFQKGDIAEGYSVSREKKESFPLTVTSAQKNPTAFYLCASTPRGDRGRSNTGELFFGEGSRLTVL.

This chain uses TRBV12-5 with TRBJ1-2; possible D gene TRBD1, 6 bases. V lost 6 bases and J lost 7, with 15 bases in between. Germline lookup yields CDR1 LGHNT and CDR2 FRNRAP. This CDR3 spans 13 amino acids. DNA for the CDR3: TGTGCTAGTGGGCAGGGGATTAGTGGTGGCTACACCTTC. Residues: CASGQGISGGYTF.

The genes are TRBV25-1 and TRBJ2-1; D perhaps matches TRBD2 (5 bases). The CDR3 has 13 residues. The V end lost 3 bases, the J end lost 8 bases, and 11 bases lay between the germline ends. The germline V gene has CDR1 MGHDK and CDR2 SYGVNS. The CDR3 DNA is TGTGCCAGCAGTGATTGGGAGTCCGATGAGCAGTTCTTC. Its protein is CASSDWESDEQFF. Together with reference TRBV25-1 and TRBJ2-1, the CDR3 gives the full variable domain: EADIYQTPRYLVIGTGKKITLECSQTMGHDKMYWYQQDPGMELHLIHYSYGVNSTEKGDLSSESTVSRIRTEHFPLTLESARPSHTSQYLCASSDWESDEQFFGPGTRLTVL.

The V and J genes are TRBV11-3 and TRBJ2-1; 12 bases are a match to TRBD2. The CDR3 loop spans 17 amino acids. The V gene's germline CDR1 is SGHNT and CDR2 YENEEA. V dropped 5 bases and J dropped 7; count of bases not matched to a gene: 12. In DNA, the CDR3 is TGTGCCAGCAGCCTAACCTCTAGCGGGGGGGCACGGAATGAGCAGTTCTTC. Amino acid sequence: CASSLTSSGGARNEQFF. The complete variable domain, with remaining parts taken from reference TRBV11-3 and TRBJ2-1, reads EAGVVQSPRYKIIEKKQPVAFWCNPISGHNTLYWYLQNLGQGPELLIRYENEEAVDDSQLPKDRFSAERLKGVDSTLKIQPAELGDSAVYLCASSLTSSGGARNEQFFGPGTRLTVL.

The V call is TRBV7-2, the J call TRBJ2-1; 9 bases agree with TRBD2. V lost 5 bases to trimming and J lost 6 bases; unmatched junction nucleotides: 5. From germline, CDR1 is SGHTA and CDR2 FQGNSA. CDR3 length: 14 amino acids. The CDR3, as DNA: TGTGCCAGCAGCCCCGGGACTAGCATCAATGAGCAGTTCTTC. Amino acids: CASSPGTSINEQFF.

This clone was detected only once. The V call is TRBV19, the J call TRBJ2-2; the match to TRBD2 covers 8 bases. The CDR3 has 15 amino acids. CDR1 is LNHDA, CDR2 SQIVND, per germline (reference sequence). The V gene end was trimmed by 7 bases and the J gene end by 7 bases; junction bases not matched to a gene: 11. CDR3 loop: CASTVVAGPIGELFF. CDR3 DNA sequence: TGTGCCAGTACGGTTGTAGCGGGACCGATCGGGGAGCTGTTTTTT.

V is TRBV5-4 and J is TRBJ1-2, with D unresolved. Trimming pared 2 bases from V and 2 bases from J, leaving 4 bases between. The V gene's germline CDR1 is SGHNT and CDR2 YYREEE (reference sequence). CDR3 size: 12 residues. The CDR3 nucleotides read TGTGCCAGCAGCTTTCCAAACTATGGCTACACCTTC. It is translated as CASSFPNYGYTF.